The clone carrying this T cell receptor (beta chain) occurred many times. V gave up 4 bases and J gave up 5 bases, with 12 bases separating them. CDR3 length equals 13 residues. CDR1 is SEHNR and CDR2 is FQNEAQ in the germline V gene (reference sequence). These data are taken from a study of T cells in Graves' hyperthyroidism and ophthalmopathy. Using RNA transcripts as the source, TCR beta CDR3 regions were amplified. Carried out on the TCR CDR3, a first-round RT-PCR used the HTBI primer set. TCRdb re-called the multiplex PCR reads through MiXCR, storing one row per CDR3 protein. The sample includes 360,000 or so distinct CDR3 sequences, 15% to 20% seen only once; the top ten take roughly 15%.

Sequencing input: blood. This clonotype was sampled from a woman aged 40 to 50 with Graves' ophthalmopathy. The rearrangement joins TRBV7-9 to TRBJ2-7; D is unresolved. The CDR3 loop is CASSSTLSDEQYF. DNA for the CDR3: TGTGCCAGCAGCTCGACATTATCGGACGAGCAGTACTTC.